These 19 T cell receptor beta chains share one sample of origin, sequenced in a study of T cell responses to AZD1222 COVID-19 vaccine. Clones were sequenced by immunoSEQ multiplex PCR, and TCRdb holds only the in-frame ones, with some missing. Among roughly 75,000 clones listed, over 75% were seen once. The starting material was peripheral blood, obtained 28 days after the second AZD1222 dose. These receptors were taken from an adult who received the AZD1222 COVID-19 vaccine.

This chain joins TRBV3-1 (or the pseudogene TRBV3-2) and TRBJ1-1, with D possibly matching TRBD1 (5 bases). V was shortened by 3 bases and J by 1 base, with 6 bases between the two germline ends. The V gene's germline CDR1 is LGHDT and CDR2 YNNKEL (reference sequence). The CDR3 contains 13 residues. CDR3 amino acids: CASSQGTNTEAFF. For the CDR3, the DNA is TGTGCCAGCAGCCAGGGGACGAACACTGAAGCTTTCTTT.

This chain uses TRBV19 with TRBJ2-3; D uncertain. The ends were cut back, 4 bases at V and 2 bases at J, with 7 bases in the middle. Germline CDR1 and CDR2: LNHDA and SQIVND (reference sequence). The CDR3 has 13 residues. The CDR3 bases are TGTGCCAGTAGTAGTTTTTCCACAGATACGCAGTATTTT. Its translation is CASSSFSTDTQYF. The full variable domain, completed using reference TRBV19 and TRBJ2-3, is DGGITQSPKYLFRKEGQNVTLSCEQNLNHDAMYWYRQDPGQGLRLIYYSQIVNDFQKGDIAEGYSVSREKKESFPLTVTSAQKNPTAFYLCASSSFSTDTQYFGPGTRLTVL.

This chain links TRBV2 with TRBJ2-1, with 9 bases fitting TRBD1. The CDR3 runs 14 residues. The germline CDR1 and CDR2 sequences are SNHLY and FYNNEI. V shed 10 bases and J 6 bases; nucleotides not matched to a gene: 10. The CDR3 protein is CATPGTGFINEQFF. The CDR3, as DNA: TGTGCCACCCCCGGGACAGGGTTTATCAATGAGCAGTTCTTC.

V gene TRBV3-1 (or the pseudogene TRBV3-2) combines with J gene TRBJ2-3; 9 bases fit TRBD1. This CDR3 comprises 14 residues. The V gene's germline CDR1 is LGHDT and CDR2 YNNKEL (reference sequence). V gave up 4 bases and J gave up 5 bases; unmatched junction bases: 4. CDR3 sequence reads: CASSPGQGIDTQYF. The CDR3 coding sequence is TGTGCCAGCAGCCCGGGACAGGGAATAGATACGCAGTATTTT.

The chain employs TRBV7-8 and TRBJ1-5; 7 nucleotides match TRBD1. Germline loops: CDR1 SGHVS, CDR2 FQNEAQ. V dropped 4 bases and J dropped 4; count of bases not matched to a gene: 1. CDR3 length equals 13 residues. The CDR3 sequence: CASSSGGNQPQHF. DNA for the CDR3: TGTGCCAGCAGCTCAGGGGGGAATCAGCCCCAGCATTTT. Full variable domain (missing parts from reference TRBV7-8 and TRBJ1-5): GAGVSQSPRYKVAKRGQDVALRCDPISGHVSLFWYQQALGQGPEFLTYFQNEAQLDKSGLPSDRFFAERPEGSVSTLKIQRTQQEDSAVYLCASSSGGNQPQHFGDGTRLSIL.

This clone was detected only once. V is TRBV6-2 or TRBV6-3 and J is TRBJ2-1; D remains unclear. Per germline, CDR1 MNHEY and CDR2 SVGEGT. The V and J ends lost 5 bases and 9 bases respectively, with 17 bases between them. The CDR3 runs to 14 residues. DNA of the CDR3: TGTGCCAGCAGTCCGACCAGAACCCGGACTGAGCAGTTCTTC. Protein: CASSPTRTRTEQFF.

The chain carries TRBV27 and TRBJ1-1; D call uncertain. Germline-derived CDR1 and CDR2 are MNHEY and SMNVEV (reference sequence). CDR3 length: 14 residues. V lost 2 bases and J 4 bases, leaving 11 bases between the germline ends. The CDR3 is CASSLLKTSTEAFF. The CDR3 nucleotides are TGTGCCAGCAGTTTACTCAAAACGAGCACTGAAGCTTTCTTT.

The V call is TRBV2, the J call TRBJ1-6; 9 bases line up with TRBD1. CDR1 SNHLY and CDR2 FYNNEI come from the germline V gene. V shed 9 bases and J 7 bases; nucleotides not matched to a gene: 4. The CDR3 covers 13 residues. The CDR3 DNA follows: TGTGCCAGAGAGGACAGGGGAAATTCACCCCTCCACTTT. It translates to CAREDRGNSPLHF.

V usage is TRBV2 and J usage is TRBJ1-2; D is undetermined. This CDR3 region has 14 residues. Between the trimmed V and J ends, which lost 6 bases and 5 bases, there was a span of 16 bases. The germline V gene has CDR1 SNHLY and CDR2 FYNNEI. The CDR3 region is CASRTSGRTYGYTF. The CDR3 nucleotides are TGTGCCAGCAGGACTTCCGGACGGACGTATGGCTACACCTTC.

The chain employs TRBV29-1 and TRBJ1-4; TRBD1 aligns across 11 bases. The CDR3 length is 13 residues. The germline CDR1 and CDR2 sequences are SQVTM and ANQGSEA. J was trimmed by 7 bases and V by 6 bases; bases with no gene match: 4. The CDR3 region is CSVSGTGGEKLFF. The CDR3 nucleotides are TGCAGCGTATCCGGGACAGGGGGTGAAAAACTGTTTTTT.

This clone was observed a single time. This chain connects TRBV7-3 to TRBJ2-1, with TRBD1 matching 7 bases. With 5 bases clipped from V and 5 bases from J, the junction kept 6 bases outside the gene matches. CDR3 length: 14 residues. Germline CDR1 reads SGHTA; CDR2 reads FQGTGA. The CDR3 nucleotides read TGTGCCAGCAGCATTGACAGGGCCGACAATGAGCAGTTCTTC. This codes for CASSIDRADNEQFF.

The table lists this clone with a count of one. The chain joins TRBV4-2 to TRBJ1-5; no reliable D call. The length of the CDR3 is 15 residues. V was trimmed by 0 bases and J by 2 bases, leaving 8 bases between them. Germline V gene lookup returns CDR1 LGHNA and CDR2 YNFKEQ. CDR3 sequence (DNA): TGTGCCAGCAGCCAAGATGGTGGGGGCAATCAGCCCCAGCATTTT. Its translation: CASSQDGGGNQPQHF.

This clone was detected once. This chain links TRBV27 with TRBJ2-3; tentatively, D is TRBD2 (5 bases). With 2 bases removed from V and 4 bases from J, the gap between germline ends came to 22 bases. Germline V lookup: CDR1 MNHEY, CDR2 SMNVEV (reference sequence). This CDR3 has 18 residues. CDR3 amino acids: CASSLPRSGPRGADTQYF. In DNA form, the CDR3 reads TGTGCCAGCAGTTTACCCAGGTCGGGCCCTCGGGGAGCAGATACGCAGTATTTT.

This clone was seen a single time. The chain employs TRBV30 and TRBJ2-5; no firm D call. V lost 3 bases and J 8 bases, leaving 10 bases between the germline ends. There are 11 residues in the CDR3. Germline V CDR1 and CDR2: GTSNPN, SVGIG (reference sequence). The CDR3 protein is CAWRRVRTQYF. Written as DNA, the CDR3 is TGTGCCTGGAGAAGGGTGCGTACCCAGTACTTC.

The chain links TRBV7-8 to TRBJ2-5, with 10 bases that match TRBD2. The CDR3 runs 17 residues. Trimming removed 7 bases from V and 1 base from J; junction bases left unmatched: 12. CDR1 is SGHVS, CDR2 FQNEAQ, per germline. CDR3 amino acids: CASTTWGASGGQETQYF. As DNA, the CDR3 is TGTGCCAGCACCACCTGGGGGGCTAGCGGGGGCCAAGAGACCCAGTACTTC.

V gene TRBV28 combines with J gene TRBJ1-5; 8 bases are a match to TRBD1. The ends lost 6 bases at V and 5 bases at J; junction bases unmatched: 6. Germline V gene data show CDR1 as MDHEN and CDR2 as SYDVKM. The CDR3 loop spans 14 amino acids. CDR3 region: CASSRGQGYQPQHF. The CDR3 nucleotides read TGTGCCAGCAGCCGAGGACAGGGTTATCAGCCCCAGCATTTT.

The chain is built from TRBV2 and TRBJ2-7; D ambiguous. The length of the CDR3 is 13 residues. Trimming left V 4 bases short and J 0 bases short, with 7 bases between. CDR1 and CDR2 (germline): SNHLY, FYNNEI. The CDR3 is CASSGGLSYEQYF. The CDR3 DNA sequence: TGTGCCAGCAGTGGAGGTCTCTCCTACGAGCAGTACTTC.

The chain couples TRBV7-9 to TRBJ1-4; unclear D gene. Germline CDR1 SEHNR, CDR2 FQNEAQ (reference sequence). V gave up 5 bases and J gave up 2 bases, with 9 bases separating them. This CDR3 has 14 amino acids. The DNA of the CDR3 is TGTGCCAGCAGCCCCCACGAGACTAATGAAAAACTGTTTTTT. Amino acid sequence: CASSPHETNEKLFF.

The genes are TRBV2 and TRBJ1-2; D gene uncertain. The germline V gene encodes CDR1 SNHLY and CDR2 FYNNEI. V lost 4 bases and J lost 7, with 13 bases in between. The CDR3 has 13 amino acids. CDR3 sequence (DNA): TGTGCCAGCAGTGCCCAGAGTCTGCGTGGCTACACCTTC. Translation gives CASSAQSLRGYTF.